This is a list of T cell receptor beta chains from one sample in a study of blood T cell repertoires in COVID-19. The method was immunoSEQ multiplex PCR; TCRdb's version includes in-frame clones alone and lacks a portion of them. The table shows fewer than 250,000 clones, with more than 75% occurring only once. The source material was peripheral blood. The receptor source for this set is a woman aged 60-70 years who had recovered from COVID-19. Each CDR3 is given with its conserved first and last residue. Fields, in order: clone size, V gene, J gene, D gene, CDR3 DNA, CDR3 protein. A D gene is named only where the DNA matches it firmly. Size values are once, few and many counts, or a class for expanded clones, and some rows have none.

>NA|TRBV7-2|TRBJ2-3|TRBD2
TGTGCCAGCTGGTCCGGGGGGTCGGATACGCAGTATTTT
CASWSGGSDTQYF
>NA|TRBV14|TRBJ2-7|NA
TGTGCCAGCAGCCAAGGGGCACGGAGGGAAACCCCCTACGAGCAGTACTTC
CASSQGARRETPYEQYF
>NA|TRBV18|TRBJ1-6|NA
TGTGCCAGCTCACCATCGACAGCAAACTATAATTCACCCCTCCACTTT
CASSPSTANYNSPLHF
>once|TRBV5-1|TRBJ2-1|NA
TGCGCCAGCAGCTTGGAGCAGGGCTCCCACAATGAGCAGTTCTTC
CASSLEQGSHNEQFF
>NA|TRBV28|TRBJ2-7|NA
TGTGCCAGCAGTTTAGGAGGGAGTAAAGACGAGCAGTACTTC
CASSLGGSKDEQYF
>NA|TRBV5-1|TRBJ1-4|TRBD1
TGCGCCAGCAGCTCACCTTCGGGACAGGGAAATGAAAAACTGTTTTTT
CASSSPSGQGNEKLFF
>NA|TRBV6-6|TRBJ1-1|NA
TGTGCCAGCAGTTACTCCCGGGAGGTGTCTGAAGCTTTCTTT
CASSYSREVSEAFF
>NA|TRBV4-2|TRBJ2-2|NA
TGTGCCAGCAGCCGTGGGGGGTATAACACCGGGGAGCTGTTTTTT
CASSRGGYNTGELFF
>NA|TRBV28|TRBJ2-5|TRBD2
TGTGCCAGCAGTAGGCGGGGGTCCGAGACCCAGTACTTC
CASSRRGSETQYF
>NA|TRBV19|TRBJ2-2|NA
TGTGCCAGTAAATTCCAGACAGGGAACACCGGGGAGCTGTTTTTT
CASKFQTGNTGELFF
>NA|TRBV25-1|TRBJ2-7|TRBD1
TGTGCCAGCAGTGAAAGGGGGACAGGGCGGTACGAGCAGTACTTC
CASSERGTGRYEQYF
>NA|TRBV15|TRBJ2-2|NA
TGTGCCACCAGCCCGCGAGGACAGATCACCGGGGAGCTGTTTTTT
CATSPRGQITGELFF
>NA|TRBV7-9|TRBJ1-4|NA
TGTGCCAGCAGCCCCTTGAGGGATTGGGAAAAACTGTTTTTT
CASSPLRDWEKLFF
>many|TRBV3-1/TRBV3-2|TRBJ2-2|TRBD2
TGTGCCAGCAGCCAAGCGGGACTAGCGGGGGGGTACACCGGGGAGCTGTTTTTT
CASSQAGLAGGYTGELFF
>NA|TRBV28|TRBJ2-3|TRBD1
TGTGCCAGCAGTTTAAGGGCAGGGGGCATGGATACGCAGTATTTT
CASSLRAGGMDTQYF
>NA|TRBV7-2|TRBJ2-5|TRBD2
TGTGCCAGCATCCAGACTAGCGGGGGACTTCAAGAGACCCAGTACTTC
CASIQTSGGLQETQYF
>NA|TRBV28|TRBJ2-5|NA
TGTGCCAGCAGCCTACCGGGGGGCAACCAAGAGACCCAGTACTTC
CASSLPGGNQETQYF
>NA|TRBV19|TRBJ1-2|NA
TGTGCCGCTTCGGCAGAGACGGCAGGCTACTATGGCTACACCTTC
CAASAETAGYYGYTF
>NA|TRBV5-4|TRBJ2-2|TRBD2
TGTGCCAGCAGCTCCTTTAATAGCGGGGGCCGTCCCGGGGAGCTGTTTTTT
CASSSFNSGGRPGELFF
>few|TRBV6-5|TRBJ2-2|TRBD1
TGTGCCAGCAGCCTACGGACAGGGAACACCGGGGAGCTGTTTTTT
CASSLRTGNTGELFF
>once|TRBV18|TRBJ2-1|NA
TGTGCCAGCTCACTGTCGCGGGGCACGCATGAGCAGTTCTTC
CASSLSRGTHEQFF
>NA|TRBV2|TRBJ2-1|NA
TGTGCCAGCAGCCAACAGGGAAGGTCCCACAATGAGCAGTTCTTC
CASSQQGRSHNEQFF
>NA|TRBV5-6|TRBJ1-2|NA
TGTGCCAGCAGCCCACAGGGAAAACTCAACTATGGCTACACCTTC
CASSPQGKLNYGYTF
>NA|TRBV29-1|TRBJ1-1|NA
TGCAGCACCGGAGGGGAAATAGGCACTGAAGCTTTCTTT
CSTGGEIGTEAFF
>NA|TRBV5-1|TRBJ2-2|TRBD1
TGCGCCAGCAGCGCGGGGACAGGGGTTCAATCCGGGGAGCTGTTTTTT
CASSAGTGVQSGELFF
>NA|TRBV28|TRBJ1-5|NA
TGTGCCAGCAGTTTACAAGTAGTACTCTTTCAGCCCCAGCATTTT
CASSLQVVLFQPQHF
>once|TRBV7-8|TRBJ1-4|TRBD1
TGTGCCAGCAGCTTAGGGATAGGGACAGGGTTTAGAGAAAAACTGTTTTTT
CASSLGIGTGFREKLFF
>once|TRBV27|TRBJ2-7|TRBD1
TGTGCCAGCAGTACCAGGACAGGCCCCTACGAGCAGTACTTC
CASSTRTGPYEQYF
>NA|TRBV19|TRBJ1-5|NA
TGTGCCAGTAGTACGACAGTAAGAAGCAATCAGCCCCAGCATTTT
CASSTTVRSNQPQHF
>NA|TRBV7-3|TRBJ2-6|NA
TGTGCCAGCAGCTTAACCAGGTCTGGGGCCAACGTCCTGACTTTC
CASSLTRSGANVLTF
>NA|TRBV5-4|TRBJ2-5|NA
TGTGCCAGCAGCTCCCTGGGCGCTAGCGGAGGGGGGACCCAGTACTTC
CASSSLGASGGGTQYF
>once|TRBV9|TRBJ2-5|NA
TGTGCCAGCAGCGATTCCTCAGGGGCCGAGACCCAGTACTTC
CASSDSSGAETQYF
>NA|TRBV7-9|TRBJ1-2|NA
TGTGCCAGCAGCCCAGGGTTGATCGGCTACACCTTC
CASSPGLIGYTF
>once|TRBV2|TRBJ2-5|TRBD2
TGTGCCAGCGGCTCCGGGACTAGCCCTGAGACCCAGTACTTC
CASGSGTSPETQYF
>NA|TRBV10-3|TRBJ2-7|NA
TGTGCCATCAGTGAGGTTCCTAACGTTAACTACGAGCAGTACTTC
CAISEVPNVNYEQYF
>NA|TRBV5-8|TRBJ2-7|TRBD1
TGTGCCAGCAGGGACAGGGGTATCTACGAGCAGTACTTC
CASRDRGIYEQYF
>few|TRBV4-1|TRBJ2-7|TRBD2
TGCGCCAGCAGCCAGGGCGGGGGGATCTACGAGCAGTACTTC
CASSQGGGIYEQYF
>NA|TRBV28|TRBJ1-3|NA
TGTGCCAGCAGTTTAATAACCCCGACAAGAAGCTCTGGAAACACCATATATTTT
CASSLITPTRSSGNTIYF
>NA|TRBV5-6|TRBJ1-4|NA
TGTGCCAGCAGCTTGTATAGTAATGAAAAACTGTTTTTT
CASSLYSNEKLFF
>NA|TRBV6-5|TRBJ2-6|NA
TGTGCCAGCAGTTTACAGGGTTTTGGGGCCAACGTCCTGACTTTC
CASSLQGFGANVLTF
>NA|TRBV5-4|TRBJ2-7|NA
TGTGCCAGCAGCTTAGCGGGCCCCAACGAGCAGTACTTC
CASSLAGPNEQYF
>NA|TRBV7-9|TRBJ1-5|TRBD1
TGTGCCAGCAGCCGCACGGGACAGGGCGGCAATCAGCCCCAGCATTTT
CASSRTGQGGNQPQHF
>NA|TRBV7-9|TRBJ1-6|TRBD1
TGTGCCAGCAGGTATTACAGGGGCGGCGATTCACCCCTCCACTTT
CASRYYRGGDSPLHF
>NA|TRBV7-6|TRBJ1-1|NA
TGTGCCAGCAGCCTGACTCAGGGGAACACTGAAGCTTTCTTT
CASSLTQGNTEAFF
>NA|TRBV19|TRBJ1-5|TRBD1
TGTGCCAGTAGTGCCCCATCAGGGGGCCGTTATCAGCCCCAGCATTTT
CASSAPSGGRYQPQHF
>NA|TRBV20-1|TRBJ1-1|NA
TGCAGTGCTAGCTACACTGAAGCTTTCTTT
CSASYTEAFF
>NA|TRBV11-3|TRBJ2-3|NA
TGTGCCAGCAGCTTAGCATCAGATACGCAGTATTTT
CASSLASDTQYF
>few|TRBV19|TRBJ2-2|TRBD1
TGTGCCAGTAGCAAACAGGGGGACACCGGGGAGCTGTTTTTT
CASSKQGDTGELFF